Listed here are 15 T cell receptor beta chains from one sample, sequenced in a study of regulatory T cells in long-lasting Graves disease. For TCR beta, libraries came from iRepertoire HTBI primers and Arm-PCR of CDR3 regions. TCRdb reprocessed the multiplex PCR reads via MiXCR and lists one record per CDR3 protein. The sample includes hundreds of thousands of distinct CDR3 sequences, about 30% of them seen just once. Time point described: persistent/refractory GD, antithyroid drugs over 5 years with positive TRAb. The authors made the TCR library using RNA they extracted from PBMCs. Material: peripheral blood mononuclear cells (PBMCs), obtained when the disease was refractory, from a patient treated with antithyroid drugs. The receptors derive from a female donor with Graves disease.

This chain joins TRBV3-1 and TRBJ1-5, with D perhaps TRBD1 (5 bases). CDR3 length: 12 amino acids. The V end was cut by 1 base, the J end by 11 bases, with 9 bases between. Germline assignment: CDR1 LGHDT and CDR2 YNNKEL (reference sequence). CDR3 region: CASSQGGGSQHF. The CDR3 DNA is TGTGCCAGCAGCCAAGGGGGGGGGTCCCAGCATTTT.

This clonotype occurred many times. Here the CDR3 reads CASSYRLAGAYEQYF. The CDR3 DNA is TGTGCCAGCAGTTACAGGCTAGCGGGGGCCTACGAGCAGTACTTC. J is TRBJ2-7 and V is TRBV6-5; 10 bases are shared with TRBD2. This CDR3 comprises 15 residues. V lost 2 bases to trimming and J lost 2 bases; unmatched junction nucleotides: 3. Per germline, CDR1 MNHEY and CDR2 SVGAGI.

V gene TRBV19 combines with J gene TRBJ2-7; TRBD1 aligns across 8 bases. J gave up 2 bases and V 3 bases, and 12 bases lay outside the gene matches. The germline gives CDR1 LNHDA, CDR2 SQIVND (reference sequence). The CDR3 extends over 17 amino acids. The chain's CDR3 is CASSIRTGIPIAYEQYF. Here the CDR3 DNA reads TGTGCCAGTAGTATTAGGACAGGGATTCCGATCGCCTACGAGCAGTACTTC.

J is TRBJ2-7 and V is TRBV20-1; unclear D gene. Trimming pared 0 bases from V and 3 bases from J, leaving 6 bases between. This CDR3 has 12 amino acids. Germline assignment: CDR1 DFQATT and CDR2 SNEGSKA (reference sequence). The CDR3: CSARDRNYEQYF. CDR3 DNA sequence: TGCAGTGCTAGAGATCGAAACTACGAGCAGTACTTC.

The chain is built from TRBV6-5 and TRBJ1-2; 11 bases map to TRBD1. The CDR3 spans 15 residues. Trimming removed 4 bases from V and 6 bases from J; junction bases left unmatched: 7. Germline lookup yields CDR1 MNHEY and CDR2 SVGAGI. CDR3 in amino acids: CASSSQPDRGHGYTF. DNA of the CDR3: TGTGCCAGCAGTTCCCAACCGGACAGGGGGCATGGCTACACCTTC.

In its sample, this clonotype was seen a few times. The V call is TRBV20-1, the J call TRBJ1-5; D perhaps matches TRBD1 (5 bases). With 4 bases removed from V and 2 bases from J, the gap between germline ends came to 12 bases. The CDR3 runs 14 residues. Germline assignment: CDR1 DFQATT and CDR2 SNEGSKA (reference sequence). The DNA for the CDR3 is TGCAGTGCTAAGCGTGGGGGGGGCAATCAGCCCCAGCATTTT. Its protein product is CSAKRGGGNQPQHF.

The V gene is TRBV14, the J gene TRBJ2-7; 8 positions agree with TRBD2. Germline V CDR1 and CDR2: SGHDN, FVKESK. This CDR3 is built from 14 residues. V lost 2 bases and J lost 2; bases outside the gene matches: 2. CDR3 nucleotide sequence: TGTGCCAGCAGCCAATTGGGACTAGCCTACGAGCAGTACTTC. Encoded protein: CASSQLGLAYEQYF.

This clonotype was found a few times. The chain recombines TRBV12-3 or TRBV12-4 with TRBJ2-5; 7 bases agree with TRBD2. The CDR3 contains 16 residues. Trimming at V came to 4 bases and at J to 4 bases, leaving 12 bases not matched to a gene. This chain's CDR3 is CASSSPQRDWVETQYF. DNA for the CDR3: TGTGCCAGCAGTTCCCCGCAGCGGGATTGGGTAGAGACCCAGTACTTC.

V is TRBV28 and J is TRBJ2-5; 7 positions match TRBD1. The DNA end is a closer match to TRBJ2-1, so the J assignment may be wrong. There are 15 residues in the CDR3. Germline lookup yields CDR1 MDHEN and CDR2 SYDVKM. In DNA, the CDR3 is TGTGCCAGCAGATTACAGGGGTTGTTCTACAATGAGCAGTTCTTC. It translates to CASRLQGLFYNEQFF.

This clonotype was seen only a few times. CDR3 in amino acids: CAPRRHETEAFF. The CDR3 DNA is TGTGCCCCACGGAGGCATGAAACTGAAGCTTTCTTT. The chain links TRBV30 to TRBJ1-1, with D hard to call. The CDR3 spans 12 residues. Germline CDR1 and CDR2: GTSNPN and SVGIG (reference sequence). Deletions cut 8 bases from V and 5 bases from J, with 15 bases between.

The sample holds many counts of this clonotype. The J gene is TRBJ1-2, the V gene TRBV6-1, with D unresolved. Deletions cut 2 bases from V and 7 bases from J, with 14 bases between. The CDR3 is made up of 14 amino acids. Per the germline V gene, CDR1 is MNHNS and CDR2 is SASEGT. Here the CDR3 DNA reads TGTGCCAGCAGTGAAAAGCCGGCACCCTTTGGCTACACCTTC. Translating gives CASSEKPAPFGYTF.

The rearrangement links TRBV11-2 to TRBJ2-7; TRBD1 matches at 9 bases. The germline CDR1 and CDR2 sequences are SGHAT and FQNNGV. The J segment lost 0 bases and the V segment lost 5 bases, leaving 11 bases of the junction unmatched. The CDR3 is 17 residues long. The CDR3 region has the DNA TGTGCCAGCAGCGTAGTTCCACAGGGGGCCCTCTCCTACGAGCAGTACTTC. Protein sequence: CASSVVPQGALSYEQYF.

The chain joins TRBV19 to TRBJ1-2; 11 bases map to TRBD1. The CDR3 consists of 13 residues. CDR1 is LNHDA and CDR2 is SQIVND in the germline V gene (reference sequence). J was trimmed by 8 bases and V by 10 bases; bases with no gene match: 9. The CDR3 here is CATEDRGPGGYTF. CDR3 nucleotide sequence: TGTGCCACCGAGGACAGGGGGCCGGGAGGCTACACCTTC.

A few counts support this clonotype. The chain uses TRBV11-2 and TRBJ2-7; 7 bases are a match to TRBD2. CDR1 is SGHAT, CDR2 FQNNGV, per germline. The V gene end was trimmed by 4 bases and the J gene end by 5 bases; junction bases not matched to a gene: 14. This CDR3 has 16 amino acids. CDR3 protein: CASSSYTTAGVNEQYF. CDR3 in DNA: TGTGCCAGCAGCTCCTATACTACCGCGGGAGTCAACGAGCAGTACTTC.

There are a few counts of this clonotype. The chain combines TRBV19 with TRBJ2-7, with 12 bases lining up with TRBD1. The CDR3 contains 15 residues. Germline CDR1 LNHDA, CDR2 SQIVND (reference sequence). V trimming: 3 bases; J trimming: 6 bases; junction bases outside the gene matches: 6. The CDR3 DNA sequence: TGTGCCAGTAGTATTGCCGGGACAGGGGGCTCCGAGCAGTACTTC. Translation gives CASSIAGTGGSEQYF.